This TCR beta chain comes out of a study of graft-versus-host responses after intestinal transplantation. Study in general: Transplants were multivisceral, liver-intestinal, or isolated intestinal.

CDR3 length: 13 residues. Germline V lookup: CDR1 SSHAT, CDR2 FNYEAQ (reference sequence). For this clone: Its antigen is currently unknown. The junction and the germline gene differ at one end; a read error may be behind it.

Study-level results: Some GvH clones appeared in ileal mucosa or blood before recipient bone marrow.

The table came from immunoSEQ multiplex PCR; TCRdb's copy has only in-frame clones and leaves some out. Here the sample spans just over 70,000 clones, roughly 84% being singletons. The chain is built from TRBV7-7 and TRBJ2-3; D unclear. The sequences come from unstimulated CD4+ T cells sorted from spleen or lymph node cells, collected before transplant. This TCR was sampled from a human donor who was the organ donor for an intestinal transplant. CDR3 in DNA: TGTGCTAGCAGCTTTCAGTTCACAGATACGCAGTATTTT. Translating it yields CASSFQFTDTQYF.